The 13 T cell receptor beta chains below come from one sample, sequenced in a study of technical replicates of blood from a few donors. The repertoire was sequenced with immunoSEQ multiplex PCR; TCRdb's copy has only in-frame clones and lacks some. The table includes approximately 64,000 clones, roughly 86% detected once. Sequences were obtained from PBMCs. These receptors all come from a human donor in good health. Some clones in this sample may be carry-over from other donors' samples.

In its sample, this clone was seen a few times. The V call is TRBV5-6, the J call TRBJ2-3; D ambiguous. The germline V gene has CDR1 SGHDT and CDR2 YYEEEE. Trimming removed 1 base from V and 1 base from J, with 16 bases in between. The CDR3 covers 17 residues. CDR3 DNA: TGTGCCAGCAGCTTGTACGCCGGGTTCACTGGCACAGATACGCAGTATTTT. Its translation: CASSLYAGFTGTDTQYF. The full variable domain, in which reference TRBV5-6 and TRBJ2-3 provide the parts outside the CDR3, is DAGVTQSPTHLIKTRGQQVTLRCSPKSGHDTVSWYQQALGQGPQFIFQYYEEEERQRGNFPDRFSGHQFPNYSSELNVNALLLGDSALYLCASSLYAGFTGTDTQYFGPGTRLTVL.

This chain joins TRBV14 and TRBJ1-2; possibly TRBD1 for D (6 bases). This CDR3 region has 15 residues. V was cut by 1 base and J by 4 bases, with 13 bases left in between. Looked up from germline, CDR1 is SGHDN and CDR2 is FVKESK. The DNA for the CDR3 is TGTGCCAGCAGCCAAGGGGCGGACAGAGTCTATGGCTACACCTTC. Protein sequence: CASSQGADRVYGYTF.

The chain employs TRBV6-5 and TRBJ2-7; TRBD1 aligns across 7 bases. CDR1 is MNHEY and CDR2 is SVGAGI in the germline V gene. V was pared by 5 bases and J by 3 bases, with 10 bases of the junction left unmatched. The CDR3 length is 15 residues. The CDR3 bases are TGTGCCAGCAGTGTCACAGGGGCCCCGAACTACGAGCAGTACTTC. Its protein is CASSVTGAPNYEQYF.

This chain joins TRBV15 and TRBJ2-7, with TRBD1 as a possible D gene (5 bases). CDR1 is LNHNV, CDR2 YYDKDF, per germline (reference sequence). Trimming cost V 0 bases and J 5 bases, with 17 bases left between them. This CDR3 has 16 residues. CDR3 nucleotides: TGTGCCACCAGCAGAGATAAGAGAGTTGGGGCCCACGAGCAGTACTTC. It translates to CATSRDKRVGAHEQYF.

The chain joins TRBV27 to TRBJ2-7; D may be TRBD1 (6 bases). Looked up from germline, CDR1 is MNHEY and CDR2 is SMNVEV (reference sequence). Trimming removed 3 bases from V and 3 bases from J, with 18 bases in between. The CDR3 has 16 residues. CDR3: CASSFQKPTGHYEQYF. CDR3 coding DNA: TGTGCCAGCAGTTTCCAAAAGCCTACGGGACACTACGAGCAGTACTTC.

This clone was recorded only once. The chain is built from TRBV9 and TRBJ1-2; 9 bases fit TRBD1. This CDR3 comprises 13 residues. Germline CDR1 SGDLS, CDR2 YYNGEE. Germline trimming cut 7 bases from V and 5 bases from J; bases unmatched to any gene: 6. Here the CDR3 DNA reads TGTGCCAGCGGTTCCGGGACAGGGTATGGCTACACCTTC. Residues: CASGSGTGYGYTF.

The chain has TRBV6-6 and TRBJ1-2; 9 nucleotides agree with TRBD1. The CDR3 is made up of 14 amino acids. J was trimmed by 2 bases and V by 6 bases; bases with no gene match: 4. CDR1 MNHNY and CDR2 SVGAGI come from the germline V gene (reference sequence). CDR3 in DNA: TGTGCCAGCAGCTACGGACAGGGGAACTATGGCTACACCTTC. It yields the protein CASSYGQGNYGYTF.

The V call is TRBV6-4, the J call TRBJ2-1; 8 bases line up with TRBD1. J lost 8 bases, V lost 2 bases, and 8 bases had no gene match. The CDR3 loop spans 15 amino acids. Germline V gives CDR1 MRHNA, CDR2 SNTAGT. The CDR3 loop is CASSDGQGAVDEQFF. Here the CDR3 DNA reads TGTGCCAGCAGTGACGGGCAGGGGGCGGTCGATGAGCAGTTCTTC.

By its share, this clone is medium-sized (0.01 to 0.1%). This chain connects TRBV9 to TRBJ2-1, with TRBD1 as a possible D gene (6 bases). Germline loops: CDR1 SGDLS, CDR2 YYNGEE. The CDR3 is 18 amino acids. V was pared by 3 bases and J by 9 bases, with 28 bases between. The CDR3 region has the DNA TGTGCCAGCAGCGACGCCGCCGCAGGGGCTAGAAGGCGCGGTGAGCAGTTCTTC. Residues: CASSDAAAGARRRGEQFF.

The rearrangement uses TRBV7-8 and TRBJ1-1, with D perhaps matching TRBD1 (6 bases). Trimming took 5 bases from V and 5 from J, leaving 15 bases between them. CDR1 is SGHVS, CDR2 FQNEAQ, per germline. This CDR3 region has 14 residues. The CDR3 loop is CASSPQGRFTEAFF. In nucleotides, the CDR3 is TGTGCCAGCAGCCCGCAGGGGCGTTTTACTGAAGCTTTCTTT. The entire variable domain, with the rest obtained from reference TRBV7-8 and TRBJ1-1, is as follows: GAGVSQSPRYKVAKRGQDVALRCDPISGHVSLFWYQQALGQGPEFLTYFQNEAQLDKSGLPSDRFFAERPEGSVSTLKIQRTQQEDSAVYLCASSPQGRFTEAFFGQGTRLTVV.

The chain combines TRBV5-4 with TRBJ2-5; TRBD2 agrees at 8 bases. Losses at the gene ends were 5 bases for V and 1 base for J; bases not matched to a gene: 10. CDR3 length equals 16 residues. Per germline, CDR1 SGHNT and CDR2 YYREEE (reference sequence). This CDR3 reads CASRDRTSSFQETQYF. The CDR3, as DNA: TGTGCCAGCAGAGATAGGACTAGCAGCTTCCAAGAGACCCAGTACTTC.

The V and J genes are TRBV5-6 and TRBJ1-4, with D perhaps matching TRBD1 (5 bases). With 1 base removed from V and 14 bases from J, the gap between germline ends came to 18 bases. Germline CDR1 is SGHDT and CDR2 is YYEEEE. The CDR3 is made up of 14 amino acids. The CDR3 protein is CASSLTGRAHPLFF. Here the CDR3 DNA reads TGTGCCAGCAGCTTGACTGGCAGGGCCCATCCCCTGTTTTTT. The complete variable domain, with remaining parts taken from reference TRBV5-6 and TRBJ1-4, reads DAGVTQSPTHLIKTRGQQVTLRCSPKSGHDTVSWYQQALGQGPQFIFQYYEEEERQRGNFPDRFSGHQFPNYSSELNVNALLLGDSALYLCASSLTGRAHPLFFGSGTQLSVL.

The CDR3 is CAISESILAAGELFF. The CDR3 DNA follows: TGTGCCATCAGTGAGTCGATCCTAGCGGCCGGGGAGCTGTTTTTT. The rearrangement uses TRBV10-3 and TRBJ2-2, with 7 bases identical to TRBD2. The germline V gene encodes CDR1 ENHRY and CDR2 SYGVKD. With V trimmed by 0 bases and J by 6 bases, 4 bases remained unmatched. This CDR3 has 15 residues.